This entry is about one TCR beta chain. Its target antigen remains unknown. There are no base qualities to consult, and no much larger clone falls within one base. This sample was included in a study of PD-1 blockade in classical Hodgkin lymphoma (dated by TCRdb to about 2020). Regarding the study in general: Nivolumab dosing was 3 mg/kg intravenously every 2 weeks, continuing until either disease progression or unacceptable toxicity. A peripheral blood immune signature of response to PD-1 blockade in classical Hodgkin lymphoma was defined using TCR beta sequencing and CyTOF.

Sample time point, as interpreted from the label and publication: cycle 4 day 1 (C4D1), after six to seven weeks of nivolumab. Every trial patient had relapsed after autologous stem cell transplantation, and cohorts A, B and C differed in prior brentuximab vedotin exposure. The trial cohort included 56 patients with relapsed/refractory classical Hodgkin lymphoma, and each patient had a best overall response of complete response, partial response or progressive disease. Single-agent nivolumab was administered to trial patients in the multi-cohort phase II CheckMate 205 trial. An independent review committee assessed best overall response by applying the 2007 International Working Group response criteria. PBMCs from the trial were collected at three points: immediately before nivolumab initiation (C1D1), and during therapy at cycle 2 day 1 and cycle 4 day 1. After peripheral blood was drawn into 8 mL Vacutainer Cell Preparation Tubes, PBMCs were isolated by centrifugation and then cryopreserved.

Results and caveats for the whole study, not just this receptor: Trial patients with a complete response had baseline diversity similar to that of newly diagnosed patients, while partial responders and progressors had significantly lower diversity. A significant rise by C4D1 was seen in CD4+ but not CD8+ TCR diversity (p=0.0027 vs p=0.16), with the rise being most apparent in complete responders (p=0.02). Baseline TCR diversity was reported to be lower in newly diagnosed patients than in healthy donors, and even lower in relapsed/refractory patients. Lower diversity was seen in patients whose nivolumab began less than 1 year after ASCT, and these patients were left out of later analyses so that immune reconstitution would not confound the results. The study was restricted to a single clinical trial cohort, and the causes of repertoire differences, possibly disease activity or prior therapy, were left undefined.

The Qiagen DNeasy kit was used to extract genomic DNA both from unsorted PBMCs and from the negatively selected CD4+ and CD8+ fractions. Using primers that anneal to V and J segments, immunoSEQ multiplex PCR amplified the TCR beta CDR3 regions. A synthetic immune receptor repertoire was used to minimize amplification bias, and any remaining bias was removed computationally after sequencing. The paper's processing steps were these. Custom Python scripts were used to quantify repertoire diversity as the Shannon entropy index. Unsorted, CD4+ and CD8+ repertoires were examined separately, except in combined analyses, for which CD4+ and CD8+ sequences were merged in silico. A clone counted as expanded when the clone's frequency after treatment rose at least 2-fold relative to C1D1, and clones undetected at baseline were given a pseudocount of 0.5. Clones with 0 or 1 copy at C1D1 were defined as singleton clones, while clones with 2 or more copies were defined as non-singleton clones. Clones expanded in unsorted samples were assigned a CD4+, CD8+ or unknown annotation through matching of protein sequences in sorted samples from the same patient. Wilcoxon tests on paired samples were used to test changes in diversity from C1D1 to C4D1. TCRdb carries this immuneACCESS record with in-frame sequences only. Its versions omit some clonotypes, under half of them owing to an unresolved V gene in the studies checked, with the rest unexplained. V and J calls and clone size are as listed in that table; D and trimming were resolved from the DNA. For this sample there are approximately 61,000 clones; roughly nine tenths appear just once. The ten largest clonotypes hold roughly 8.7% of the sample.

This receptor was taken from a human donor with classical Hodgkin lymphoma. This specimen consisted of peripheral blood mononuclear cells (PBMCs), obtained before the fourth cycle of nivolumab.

The CDR3 reads CASSHRVEGGYGYTF. Here is the DNA: TGTGCCAGCAGCCACCGTGTCGAGGGTGGCTATGGCTACACCTTC. The rearranged segments are TRBV7-9 and TRBJ1-2; the D gene identity is not certain. CDR3 length: 15 amino acids, cysteine to phenylalanine. Solely the CDR3 DNA is kept, with 45 bases framed from the first base. As encoded in the germline V gene (reference sequence), CDR1 is SEHNR while CDR2 is FQNEAQ. Between the V and J ends, shortened by 5 bases and 4 bases respectively, the junction contains 17 bases.